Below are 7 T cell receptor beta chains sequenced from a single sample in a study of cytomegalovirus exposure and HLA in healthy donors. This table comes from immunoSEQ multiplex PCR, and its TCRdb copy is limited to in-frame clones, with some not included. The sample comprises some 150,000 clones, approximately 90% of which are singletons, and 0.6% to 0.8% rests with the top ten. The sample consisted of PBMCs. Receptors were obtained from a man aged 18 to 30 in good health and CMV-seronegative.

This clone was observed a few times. As DNA, the CDR3 is TGTGCCAGCAGCGAAGGGACAGGGAGGAGCGGGGCTTTCTTT. Its protein is CASSEGTGRSGAFF. The J gene is TRBJ1-1, the V gene TRBV7-8; 9 nucleotides match TRBD1. Unmatched junction bases numbered 12, after V lost 5 bases and J lost 11 bases. The CDR3 sequence is 14 residues long. Germline V gives CDR1 SGHVS, CDR2 FQNEAQ. The variable domain in full, with the rest retrieved from reference TRBV7-8 and TRBJ1-1, is GAGVSQSPRYKVAKRGQDVALRCDPISGHVSLFWYQQALGQGPEFLTYFQNEAQLDKSGLPSDRFFAERPEGSVSTLKIQRTQQEDSAVYLCASSEGTGRSGAFFGQGTRLTVV.

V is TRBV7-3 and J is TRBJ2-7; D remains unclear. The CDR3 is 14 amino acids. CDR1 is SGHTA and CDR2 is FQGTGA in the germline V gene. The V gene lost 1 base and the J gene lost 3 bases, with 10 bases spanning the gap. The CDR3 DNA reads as TGTGCCAGCAGCTTAATGGCCTTGTACTACGAGCAGTACTTC. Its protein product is CASSLMALYYEQYF.

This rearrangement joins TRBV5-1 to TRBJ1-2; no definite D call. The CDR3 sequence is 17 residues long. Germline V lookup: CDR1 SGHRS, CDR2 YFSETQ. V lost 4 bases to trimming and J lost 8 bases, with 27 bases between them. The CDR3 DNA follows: TGCGCCAGCAGCGTTACTGGGCCCCTTCAGGTGACCGAAGGCTACACCTTC. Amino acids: CASSVTGPLQVTEGYTF.

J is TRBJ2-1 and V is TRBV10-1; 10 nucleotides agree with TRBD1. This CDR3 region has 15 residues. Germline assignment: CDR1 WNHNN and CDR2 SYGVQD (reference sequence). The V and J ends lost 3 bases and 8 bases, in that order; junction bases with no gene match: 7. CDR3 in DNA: TGCGCCAGCAGTGATCCGGGACAGGGGCAGGATGAGCAGTTCTTC. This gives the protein CASSDPGQGQDEQFF.

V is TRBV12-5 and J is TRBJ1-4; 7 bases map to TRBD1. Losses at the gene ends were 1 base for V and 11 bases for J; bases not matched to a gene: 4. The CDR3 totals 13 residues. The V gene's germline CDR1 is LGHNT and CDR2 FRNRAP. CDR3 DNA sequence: TGTGCTAGTGGTTTGGGGGACAGATATAAACTGTTTTTT. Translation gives CASGLGDRYKLFF. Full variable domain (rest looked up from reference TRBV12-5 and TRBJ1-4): DARVTQTPRHKVTEMGQEVTMRCQPILGHNTVFWYRQTMMQGLELLAYFRNRAPLDDSGMPKDRFSAEMPDATLATLKIQPSEPRDSAVYFCASGLGDRYKLFFGSGTQLSVL.

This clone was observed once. In DNA form, the CDR3 reads TGTGCCAGCAGTCAAGAGGGTCAGGGGTACCAAGAGACCCAGTACTTC. Translation gives CASSQEGQGYQETQYF. The chain uses TRBV7-9 and TRBJ2-5; tentative D call: TRBD1 (6 bases). Trimming left V 6 bases short and J 0 bases short, with 17 bases between. The CDR3 totals 16 residues. The V gene's germline CDR1 is SEHNR and CDR2 FQNEAQ (reference sequence).

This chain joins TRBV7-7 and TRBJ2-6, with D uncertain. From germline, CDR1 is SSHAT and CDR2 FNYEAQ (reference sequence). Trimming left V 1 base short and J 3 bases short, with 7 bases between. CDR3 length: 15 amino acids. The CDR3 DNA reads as TGTGCCAGCAGCTTAGAGAGCGATGGGGCCAACGTCCTGACTTTC. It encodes CASSLESDGANVLTF.